These 2 T cell receptor beta chains share one sample of origin, sequenced in a study of beta chain features in type 1 diabetes. Isolated RNA was reverse transcribed in full, so expressed TCRB transcripts were sequenced. TCRdb keeps only in-frame clones here, not all; method: immunoSEQ multiplex PCR. In the table there are some 270,000 clones, approximately 14% of which are singletons. Sequencing was performed on naive CD4+ T cells from blood. All receptors derive from a woman aged 40-49 years in good health.

The chain links TRBV10-3 to TRBJ2-1; the match to TRBD1 covers 9 bases. The germline gives CDR1 ENHRY, CDR2 SYGVKD. J was trimmed by 6 bases and V by 10 bases; bases with no gene match: 13. The CDR3 sequence is 15 residues long. CDR3 amino acids: CASDPGTGLGNEQFF. In DNA form, the CDR3 reads TGTGCCAGTGATCCCGGGACAGGGTTGGGCAATGAGCAGTTCTTC.

This chain uses TRBV7-6 with TRBJ2-1; 7 bases agree with TRBD2. This CDR3 has 16 amino acids. J lost 0 bases, V lost 4 bases, and 6 bases had no gene match. Germline V gene sequence: CDR1 SGHVS, CDR2 FNYEAQ. CDR3 nucleotide sequence: TGTGCCAGCAGCTCATCCCCTAGCGGCTCCTACAATGAGCAGTTCTTC. Its translation is CASSSSPSGSYNEQFF.